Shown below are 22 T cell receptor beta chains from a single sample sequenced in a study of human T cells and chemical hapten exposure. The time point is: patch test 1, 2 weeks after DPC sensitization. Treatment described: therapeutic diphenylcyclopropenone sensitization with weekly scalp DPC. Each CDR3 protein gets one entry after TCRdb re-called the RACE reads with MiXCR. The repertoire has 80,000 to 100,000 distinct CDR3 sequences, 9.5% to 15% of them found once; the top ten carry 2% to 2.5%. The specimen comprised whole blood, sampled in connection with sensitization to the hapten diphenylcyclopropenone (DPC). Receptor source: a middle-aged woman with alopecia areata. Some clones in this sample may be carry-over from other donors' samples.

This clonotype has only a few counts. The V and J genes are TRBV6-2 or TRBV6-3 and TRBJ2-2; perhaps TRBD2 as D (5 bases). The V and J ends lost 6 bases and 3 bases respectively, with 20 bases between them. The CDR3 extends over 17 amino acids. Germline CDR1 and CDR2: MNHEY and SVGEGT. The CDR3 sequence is CASSQFQGGSDTGELFF. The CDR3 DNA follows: TGTGCCAGCAGCCAATTTCAAGGAGGTTCGGACACCGGGGAGCTGTTTTTT.

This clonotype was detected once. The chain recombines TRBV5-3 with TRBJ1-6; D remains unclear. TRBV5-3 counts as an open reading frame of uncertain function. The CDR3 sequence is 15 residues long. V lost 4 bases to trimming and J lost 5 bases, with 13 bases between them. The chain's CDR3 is CARSPDPVDNSPLHF. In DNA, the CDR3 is TGTGCCAGAAGCCCCGACCCCGTAGATAATTCACCCCTCCACTTT.

The CDR3 DNA reads as TGCAGTGCTAGGTCAGCGTTCGTAAGCAATGAGCAGTTCTTC. Its translation: CSARSAFVSNEQFF. The chain carries TRBV20-1 and TRBJ2-1; D is unresolved. Germline loops: CDR1 DFQATT, CDR2 SNEGSKA (reference sequence). This CDR3 comprises 14 residues. Trimming took 3 bases from V and 6 from J, leaving 15 bases between them.

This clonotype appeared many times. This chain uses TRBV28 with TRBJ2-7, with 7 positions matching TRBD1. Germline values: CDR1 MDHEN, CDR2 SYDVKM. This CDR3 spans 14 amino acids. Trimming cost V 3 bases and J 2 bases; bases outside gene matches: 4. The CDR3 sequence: CASSFRQGAYEQYF. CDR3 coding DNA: TGTGCCAGCAGTTTTCGGCAGGGGGCCTACGAGCAGTACTTC.

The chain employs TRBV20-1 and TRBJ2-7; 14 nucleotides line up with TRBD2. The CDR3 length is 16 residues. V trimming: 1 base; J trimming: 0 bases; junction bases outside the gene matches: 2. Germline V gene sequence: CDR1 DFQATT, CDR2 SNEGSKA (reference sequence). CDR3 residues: CSARGLAGGSSYEQYF. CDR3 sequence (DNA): TGCAGTGCTAGAGGACTAGCGGGAGGGAGCTCCTACGAGCAGTACTTC.

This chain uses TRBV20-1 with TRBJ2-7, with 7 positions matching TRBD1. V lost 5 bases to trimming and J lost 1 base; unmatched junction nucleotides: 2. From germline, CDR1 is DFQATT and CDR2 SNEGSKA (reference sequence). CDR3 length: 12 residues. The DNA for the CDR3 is TGCAGTGCTCCGGGACAGTCCTACGAGCAGTACTTC. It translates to CSAPGQSYEQYF.

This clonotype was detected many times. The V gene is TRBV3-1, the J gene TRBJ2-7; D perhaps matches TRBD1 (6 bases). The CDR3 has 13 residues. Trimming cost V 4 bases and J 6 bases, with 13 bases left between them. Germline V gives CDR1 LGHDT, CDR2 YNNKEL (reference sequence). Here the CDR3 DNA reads TGTGCCAGCAGCCCAGGGGTTCTTCCCGAGCAGTACTTC. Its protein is CASSPGVLPEQYF.

Here the CDR3 DNA reads TGTGCCAGCAGCTTAACAGACAAAAACATTCAGTACTTC. Translating it yields CASSLTDKNIQYF. The V gene is TRBV11-1, the J gene TRBJ2-4; D unclear. Germline V gene sequence: CDR1 SGHAT, CDR2 FQDESV (reference sequence). The CDR3 is made up of 13 amino acids. Deletions cut 2 bases from V and 3 bases from J, with 5 bases between.

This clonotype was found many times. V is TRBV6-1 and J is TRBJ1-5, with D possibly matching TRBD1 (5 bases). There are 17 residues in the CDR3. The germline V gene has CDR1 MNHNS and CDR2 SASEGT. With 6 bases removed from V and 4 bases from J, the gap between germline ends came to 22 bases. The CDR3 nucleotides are TGTGCCAGCAGGAGGGGCCGGGACCCGCTGTTAAATCAGCCCCAGCATTTT. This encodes CASRRGRDPLLNQPQHF.

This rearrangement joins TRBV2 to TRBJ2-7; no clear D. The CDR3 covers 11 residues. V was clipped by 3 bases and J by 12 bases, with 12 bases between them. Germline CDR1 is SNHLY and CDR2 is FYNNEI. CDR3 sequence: CASSDPYSRYF. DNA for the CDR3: TGTGCCAGCAGTGATCCTTACAGTCGGTACTTC.

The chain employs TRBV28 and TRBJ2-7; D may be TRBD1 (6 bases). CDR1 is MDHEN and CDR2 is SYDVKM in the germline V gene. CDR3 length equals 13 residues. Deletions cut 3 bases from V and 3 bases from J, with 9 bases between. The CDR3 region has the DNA TGTGCCAGCAGTTTCCAGGGACACTACGAGCAGTACTTC. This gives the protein CASSFQGHYEQYF.

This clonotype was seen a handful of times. The CDR3 is CASSEYRGTEAFF. CDR3 coding DNA: TGTGCCAGCAGTGAATACAGGGGGACTGAAGCTTTCTTT. The V gene is TRBV6-4, the J gene TRBJ1-1, with 8 positions matching TRBD1. With 3 bases clipped from V and 5 bases from J, the junction kept 2 bases outside the gene matches. Germline CDR1 is MRHNA and CDR2 is SNTAGT. CDR3 size: 13 residues.

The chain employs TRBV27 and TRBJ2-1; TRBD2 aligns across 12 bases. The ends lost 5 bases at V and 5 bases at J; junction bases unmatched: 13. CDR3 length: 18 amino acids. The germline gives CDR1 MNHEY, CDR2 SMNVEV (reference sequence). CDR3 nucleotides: TGTGCCAGCAGTCCGCTAGCGGGAGGGCCTGTTTACGACAATGAGCAGTTCTTC. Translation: CASSPLAGGPVYDNEQFF.

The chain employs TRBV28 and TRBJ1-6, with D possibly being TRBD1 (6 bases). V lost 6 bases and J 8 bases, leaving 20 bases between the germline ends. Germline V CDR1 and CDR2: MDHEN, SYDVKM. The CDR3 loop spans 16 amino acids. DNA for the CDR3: TGTGCCAGCAGGACCTACTCCGGGACACCCTATTCACCCCTCCACTTT. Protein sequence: CASRTYSGTPYSPLHF.

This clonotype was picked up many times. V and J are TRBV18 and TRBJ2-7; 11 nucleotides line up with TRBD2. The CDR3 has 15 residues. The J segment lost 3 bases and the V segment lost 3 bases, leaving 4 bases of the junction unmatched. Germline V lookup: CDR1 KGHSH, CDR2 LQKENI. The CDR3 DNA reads TGTGCCAGCTCACCTACTAGCGGGAGCAGCTACGAGCAGTACTTC. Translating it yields CASSPTSGSSYEQYF. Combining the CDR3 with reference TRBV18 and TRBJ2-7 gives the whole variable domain NAGVMQNPRHLVRRRGQEARLRCSPMKGHSHVYWYRQLPEEGLKFMVYLQKENIIDESGMPKERFSAEFPKEGPSILRIQQVVRGDSAAYFCASSPTSGSSYEQYFGPGTRLTVT.

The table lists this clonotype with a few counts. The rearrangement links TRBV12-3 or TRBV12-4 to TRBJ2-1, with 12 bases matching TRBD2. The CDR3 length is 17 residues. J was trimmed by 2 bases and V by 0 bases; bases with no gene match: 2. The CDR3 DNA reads TGTGCCAGCAGTTTAGCCCTAGCGGGAGGGACCTACAATGAGCAGTTCTTC. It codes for CASSLALAGGTYNEQFF.

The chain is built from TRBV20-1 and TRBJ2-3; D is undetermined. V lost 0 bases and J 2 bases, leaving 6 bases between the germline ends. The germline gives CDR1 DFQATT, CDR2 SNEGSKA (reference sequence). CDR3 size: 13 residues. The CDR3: CSARDHFTDTQYF. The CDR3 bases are TGCAGTGCTAGAGATCACTTCACAGATACGCAGTATTTT.

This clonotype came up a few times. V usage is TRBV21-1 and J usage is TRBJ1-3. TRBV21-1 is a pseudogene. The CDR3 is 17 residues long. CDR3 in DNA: TGTGCCAGCAGCAAACCCCGCGACCCATACGGCGGAAACACCATATATTTT. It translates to CASSKPRDPYGGNTIYF.

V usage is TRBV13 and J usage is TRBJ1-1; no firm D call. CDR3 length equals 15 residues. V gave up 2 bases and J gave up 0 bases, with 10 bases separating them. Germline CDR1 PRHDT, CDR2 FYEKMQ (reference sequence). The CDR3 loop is CASSLPRTVNTEAFF. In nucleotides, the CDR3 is TGTGCCAGCAGCTTACCCCGTACAGTGAACACTGAAGCTTTCTTT.

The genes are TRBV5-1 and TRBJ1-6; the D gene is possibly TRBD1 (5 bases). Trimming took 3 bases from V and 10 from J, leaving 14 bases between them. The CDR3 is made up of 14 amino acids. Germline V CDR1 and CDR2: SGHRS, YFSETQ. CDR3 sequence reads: CASSWVQEGSPLHF. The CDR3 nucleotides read TGCGCCAGCAGCTGGGTACAGGAAGGCTCACCCCTCCACTTT.

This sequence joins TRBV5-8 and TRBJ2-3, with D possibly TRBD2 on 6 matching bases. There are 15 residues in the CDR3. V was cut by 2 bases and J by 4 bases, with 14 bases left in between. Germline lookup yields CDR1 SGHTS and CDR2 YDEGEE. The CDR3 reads CASSFGLGGSDTQYF. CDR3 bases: TGTGCCAGCAGCTTTGGGCTAGGAGGGTCAGATACGCAGTATTTT.

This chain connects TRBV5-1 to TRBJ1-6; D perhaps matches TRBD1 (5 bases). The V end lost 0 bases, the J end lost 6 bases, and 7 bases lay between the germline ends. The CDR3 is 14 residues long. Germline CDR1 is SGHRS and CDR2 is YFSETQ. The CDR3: CASSLEQGNSPLHF. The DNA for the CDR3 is TGCGCCAGCAGCTTGGAGCAGGGTAATTCACCCCTCCACTTT.